This TCR beta chain was sequenced during a study of cytomegalovirus exposure and HLA in healthy donors. Germline V gene data show CDR1 as LGHNA and CDR2 as YSLEER. Trimming took 0 bases from V and 2 from J, leaving 5 bases between them. The CDR3 has 14 residues. Study conclusions and caveats: TCR beta sequences reportedly predicted most subjects' HLA-A and HLA-B alleles accurately.

On this clone itself: Antigen specificity is unknown.

With 60 Vbeta and 13 Jbeta primers, the PCR was carried out. Sequenced by immunoSEQ multiplex PCR; TCRdb stores in-frame clones only, minus some. In all, the sample yields fewer than 85,000 clones. The receptor was derived from a female donor in good health and CMV-seropositive. This rearrangement joins TRBV4-3 to TRBJ1-5; the D is unclear. Sequencing was carried out using PBMCs. The CDR3 DNA reads TGCGCCAGCAGCCAAGACCGAGGCAATCAGCCCCAGCATTTT. Protein sequence: CASSQDRGNQPQHF.